Included here is one TCR beta chain sequence, with context. The data stem from a study of spatial heterogeneity in lung cancer. Overall study context: In the raw reads, each unique TCR and UMI combination was present more than ten times on average.

TCRdb used MiXCR to reprocess the 5' RACE reads, holding one entry per CDR3 protein. This sample yields 20,000 to 25,000 distinct CDR3 sequences, of which 3.5% to 5% are seen a single time; 6.5% to 8.5% belongs to the top ten. V was pared by 5 bases and J by 10 bases, with 14 bases between. Germline V gene sequence: CDR1 SEHNR, CDR2 FQNEAQ (reference sequence). CDR3 length: 12 residues. The time point is: sample taken at primary tumor resection. Researchers sequenced whole RNA taken from tumor, nontumor lung or frozen PBMC without sorting. The chain links TRBV7-9 to TRBJ1-1; no clear D gene. The TCR comes from a male donor with early-stage non-small cell lung cancer. The input for sequencing was PBMCs, taken at surgery. The CDR3 nucleotides read TGTGCCAGCAGCGCTGGCGAGCGCGGAGCTTTCTTT. Amino acid sequence: CASSAGERGAFF.